The clone carrying this TCR beta chain turned up a few times. The antigen remains undetermined. Expressed TCRB transcripts were sequenced, since all the RNA that had been isolated was reverse transcribed. Profiled with immunoSEQ multiplex PCR; TCRdb holds only in-frame clones, not every one. The sample lists around 300,000 clones; approximately 8.1% were seen once. V was shortened by 0 bases and J by 4 bases, with 10 bases between the two germline ends. The CDR3 totals 15 residues. Per the germline V gene, CDR1 is LNHNV and CDR2 is YYDKDF (reference sequence). The sample is drawn from a study of beta chain features in type 1 diabetes. Study findings and constraints: Across patients, naive, central memory and Treg TCRB repertoires exhibited apparently greater similarity than was observed across healthy donors. Type 1 diabetes patients showed fewer insertions and more deletions at VDJ junctions.

The clonotype originates from a woman younger than 35 in good health. Sequenced material: central memory CD4+ T cells from blood. The chain employs TRBV15 and TRBJ2-1; TRBD1 might be the D (6 bases). The CDR3 nucleotides are TGTGCCACCAGCAGAGATCGGCAGGGGTACAATGAGCAGTTCTTC. Translating it yields CATSRDRQGYNEQFF.